This TCR beta chain was sequenced for a study of cytomegalovirus exposure and HLA in healthy donors. V was shortened by 5 bases and J by 3 bases, with 20 bases between the two germline ends. CDR3 length: 16 residues. Germline V lookup: CDR1 SGHAT, CDR2 FQNNGV. A note on this clone: What it binds is not known.

It was with 60 Vbeta and 13 Jbeta primers that the PCR ran. Generated by immunoSEQ multiplex PCR, the TCRdb table keeps only in-frame clones and is missing some. The sample has under 200,000 clones; approximately 81% are singletons. Findings and caveats of the study: The study labeled approximately 150 TCR beta chains cytomegalovirus-associated.

The clonotype comes from a woman aged 45 to 65 in good health and CMV-seronegative. This chain joins TRBV11-2 and TRBJ2-7; D is ambiguous. Sequenced input: PBMCs. CDR3 DNA sequence: TGTGCCAGCAGCCCCGTACAGCCTCCTTACATCTACGAGCAGTACTTC. Encoded protein: CASSPVQPPYIYEQYF.